This T cell receptor beta chain was obtained from a study of blood T cell repertoires in COVID-19. Background on the study: T cells, B-cell-depleted T cells, or PBMCs supplied cDNA or gDNA.

The CDR3 runs 15 residues. The germline V gene has CDR1 MNHEY and CDR2 SVGAGI. Trimming at V came to 6 bases and at J to 5 bases, leaving 7 bases not matched to a gene. Original data processing: Estimation of nucleated cell counts was performed using reference gene primer amplification. Repertoires were generated with immunoSEQ multiplex PCR, while TCRdb's copy carries only in-frame clones and drops some. That table supplies the V and J calls and clone size; D and trimming were determined from the DNA. Of some 50,000 clones in the sample, about 87% are singletons; the top ten hold around 15%. This clonotype originated in a human donor in a cohort sampled during active COVID-19. Sequencing was performed on peripheral blood. The chain has TRBV6-5 and TRBJ2-1; 10 bases agree with TRBD2. CDR3 bases: TGTGCCAGCAGCCACCTAGCGGGAGCCAACAATGAGCAGTTCTTC. This sequence encodes CASSHLAGANNEQFF.